In this sample, the clone carrying this TCR beta chain turned up a few times. What it binds is not known. This sample was included in a study of Ad26.COV2.S vaccination and SARS-CoV-2 variants. Study summary: Donor had been placed in the Ad26.COV2.S arm of the COV1001 trial.

Produced via immunoSEQ multiplex PCR; TCRdb's table is partial and in-frame only. The sample includes some 370,000 clones, around 82% seen only once; the top ten take 7% to 9.5%. Study-wide results and limits: It was reported that spike-specific CD8+ and CD4+ T cell responses were substantially broad after vaccination.

The CDR3 is 14 amino acids. Germline V gene sequence: CDR1 WSHSY, CDR2 SAAADI. Trimming took 6 bases from V and 2 from J; bases not matched to a gene: 1. The treatment here: 15 to 20 received Ad26.COV2.S at low or high dose, single or two shots; about 5 received placebo; per-sample allocation not given. The samples were gathered on day 63 after the first injection of vaccine or placebo. The sample came from a Boston adult aged 18-55 years. An Ad26 vector expressing Wuhan-strain SARS-CoV-2 spike served as the vaccine. The chain links TRBV10-2 to TRBJ1-3; TRBD1 agrees at 10 bases. The origin of this receptor is a person between 18 and 60 years old who received the Ad26.COV2.S COVID-19 vaccine or a placebo. Sequenced material: peripheral blood, taken in a trial of Ad26.COV2.S vaccine versus placebo. The CDR3 reads CASRDRGAGNTIYF. In DNA, the CDR3 is TGCGCCAGCAGGGACAGGGGGGCTGGAAACACCATATATTTT.